A selection of T cell receptor beta chains follows, all from one sample in a study of blood T cell repertoires in COVID-19. Sequenced by immunoSEQ multiplex PCR; TCRdb stores in-frame clones only, minus some. The data hold 200,000 to 300,000 clones, with about 88% observed a single time. The sequenced sample consisted of peripheral blood. These TCRs come from a woman aged 55-75 years with COVID-19, enrolled during active disease. Each CDR3 is given with its conserved first and last residue. Each record gives: J gene, D gene, clone size, V gene, CDR3 protein, CDR3 DNA. D genes are given only for firm matches. Rows give clone size only sometimes, using once, few, many, or a class for an expanded clone.

TRBJ2-2 | TRBD1 | once | TRBV28 | CASTPMLDRGYTGELFF | TGTGCCAGCACCCCCATGTTGGACAGGGGATACACCGGGGAGCTGTTTTTT
TRBJ2-3 | . | . | TRBV5-1 | CASMGASTDTQYF | TGCGCCAGCATGGGAGCGAGCACAGATACGCAGTATTTT
TRBJ1-2 | . | few | TRBV3-1/TRBV3-2 | CASSQDHYGGGYTF | TGTGCCAGCAGCCAAGATCATTACGGCGGTGGCTACACCTTC
TRBJ2-7 | . | few | TRBV14 | CASSLLPYEQYF | TGTGCCAGCAGCCTACTACCCTACGAGCAGTACTTC
TRBJ1-4 | . | few | TRBV5-1 | CASSQTGRQANEKLFF | TGCGCCAGCAGCCAGACCGGCCGGCAGGCTAATGAAAAACTGTTTTTT
TRBJ1-2 | . | few | TRBV3-1/TRBV3-2 | CASRPAQGPYGYTF | TGTGCCAGCAGACCGGCACAGGGACCCTATGGCTACACCTTC
TRBJ1-6 | TRBD1 | . | TRBV7-2 | CASSTSGGVWGSPLHF | TGTGCCAGCAGCACCTCAGGGGGCGTTTGGGGTTCACCCCTCCACTTT
TRBJ2-2 | . | . | TRBV6-1 | CASSGARGRTGELFF | TGTGCCAGCAGTGGAGCCCGGGGGAGAACCGGGGAGCTGTTTTTT
TRBJ2-1 | TRBD2 | . | TRBV5-1 | CASSPTPGLNYNEQFF | TGCGCCAGCAGCCCGACCCCGGGACTAAACTACAATGAGCAGTTCTTC
TRBJ2-7 | TRBD1 | few | TRBV7-6 | CASSLSPGQGGYEQYF | TGTGCCAGCAGCTTATCCCCGGGACAGGGTGGCTACGAGCAGTACTTC
TRBJ2-3 | TRBD1 | . | TRBV6-2/TRBV6-3 | CASSHTPGQRSFYGGTDTQYF | TGTGCCAGCAGCCACACACCGGGACAGCGATCCTTTTACGGCGGCACAGATACGCAGTATTTT
TRBJ1-5 | TRBD1 | few | TRBV6-1 | CASSDRQGNQPQHF | TGTGCCAGCAGTGACCGACAGGGTAATCAGCCCCAGCATTTT
TRBJ1-2 | TRBD1 | . | TRBV28 | CASSAQGVYGYTF | TGTGCCAGCAGTGCACAGGGGGTTTATGGCTACACCTTC
TRBJ1-1 | . | . | TRBV19 | CASSIDRNTEAFF | TGTGCCAGTAGTATAGATAGAAACACTGAAGCTTTCTTT
TRBJ1-6 | . | . | TRBV5-1 | CASSLDSANSPLHF | TGCGCCAGCAGCCTTGACAGCGCTAATTCACCCCTCCACTTT
TRBJ2-3 | . | . | TRBV3-1/TRBV3-2 | CASSQGLAQGSDTQYF | TGTGCCAGCAGCCAAGGGTTAGCGCAAGGCTCAGATACGCAGTATTTT
TRBJ2-1 | TRBD2 | . | TRBV7-2 | CASSREGTSASHEQFF | TGTGCCAGCAGCCGCGAGGGGACTAGCGCGAGTCATGAGCAGTTCTTC
TRBJ2-7 | . | few | TRBV6-5 | CASSSFSPDEQYF | TGTGCCAGCAGTTCCTTCTCTCCTGACGAGCAGTACTTC
TRBJ1-6 | TRBD1 | . | TRBV10-2 | CASSESGQRNSPLHF | TGCGCCAGCAGTGAGTCGGGACAGAGAAATTCACCCCTCCACTTT
TRBJ2-1 | TRBD2 | . | TRBV7-9 | CASSLGFGLAGVEQFF | TGTGCCAGCAGCTTAGGGTTCGGACTAGCGGGAGTCGAGCAGTTCTTC
TRBJ1-4 | . | . | TRBV10-3 | CAISVDSNEKLFF | TGTGCCATCAGCGTCGACTCAAATGAAAAACTGTTTTTT
TRBJ2-7 | TRBD2 | . | TRBV30 | CAWSVWGGEQYF | TGTGCCTGGAGTGTCTGGGGGGGAGAGCAGTACTTC
TRBJ2-3 | . | . | TRBV5-4 | CASSLRTRTDTQYF | TGTGCCAGCAGCTTGAGGACACGAACAGATACGCAGTATTTT
TRBJ1-6 | . | . | TRBV7-3 | CASSQGGRYSPLHF | TGTGCCAGCAGCCAAGGGGGAAGGTATTCACCCCTCCACTTT
TRBJ2-3 | TRBD2 | . | TRBV6-6 | CASSYAGLEADTQYF | TGTGCCAGCAGTTACGCGGGACTAGAGGCAGATACGCAGTATTTT
TRBJ2-1 | TRBD1 | . | TRBV7-3 | CASSPRDRVYNEQFF | TGTGCCAGCAGCCCCCGGGACAGGGTCTACAATGAGCAGTTCTTC
TRBJ1-6 | . | . | TRBV5-1 | CASSLRQGNNSPLHF | TGCGCCAGCAGCTTGAGGCAGGGGAATAATTCACCCCTCCACTTT
TRBJ1-6 | . | . | TRBV19 | CASSMVENSPLHF | TGTGCCAGTAGTATGGTGGAGAATTCACCCCTCCACTTT
TRBJ1-2 | . | . | TRBV7-2 | CASSLALSHTYGYTF | TGTGCCAGCAGCTTAGCGCTCTCCCACACCTATGGCTACACCTTC
TRBJ1-5 | . | . | TRBV27 | CASRASGGGNQPQHF | TGTGCCAGCCGTGCCTCCGGGGGTGGCAATCAGCCCCAGCATTTT
TRBJ1-3 | . | . | TRBV28 | CASSFRISSGNTIYF | TGTGCCAGCAGTTTCAGGATATCCTCTGGAAACACCATATATTTT
TRBJ2-5 | TRBD1 | . | TRBV18 | CASSPGQGVRETQYF | TGTGCCAGCTCACCGGGACAGGGGGTTCGAGAGACCCAGTACTTC
TRBJ2-2 | TRBD2 | . | TRBV10-3 | CAISVTSPDTGELFF | TGTGCCATCAGTGTGACTAGCCCGGACACCGGGGAGCTGTTTTTT
TRBJ2-1 | TRBD2 | . | TRBV7-6 | CASSSELAGVSNEQFF | TGTGCCAGCAGCTCCGAATTAGCGGGAGTCTCGAATGAGCAGTTCTTC
TRBJ1-6 | . | . | TRBV2 | CASRWTVEENSYNSPLHF | TGTGCCAGCAGGTGGACAGTGGAAGAGAATTCCTATAATTCACCCCTCCACTTT
TRBJ1-5 | . | . | TRBV5-1 | CASSPGSWGDQPQHF | TGCGCCAGCAGCCCTGGTTCGTGGGGGGATCAGCCCCAGCATTTT
TRBJ1-5 | . | . | TRBV28 | CASSSPGGLNQPQHF | TGTGCCAGCAGTTCACCCGGGGGGCTTAATCAGCCCCAGCATTTT
TRBJ1-5 | . | . | TRBV5-1 | CASSLSGAQPQHF | TGCGCCAGCAGCTTGAGCGGGGCTCAGCCCCAGCATTTT
TRBJ1-1 | TRBD1 | . | TRBV19 | CASGQGMNTEAFF | TGTGCCAGTGGACAGGGGATGAACACTGAAGCTTTCTTT
TRBJ1-1 | . | . | TRBV20-1 | CSAEFSTEAFF | TGCAGTGCGGAGTTCAGCACTGAAGCTTTCTTT
TRBJ2-7 | TRBD2 | . | TRBV29-1 | CSVEGATSGLYEQYF | TGCAGCGTTGAAGGGGCGACTAGCGGTCTCTACGAGCAGTACTTC
TRBJ2-7 | . | . | TRBV3-1/TRBV3-2 | CASSQRVTYEQYF | TGTGCCAGCAGCCAGAGGGTAACCTACGAGCAGTACTTC
TRBJ1-1 | . | . | TRBV4-1 | CASSQMGAGDNTEAFF | TGCGCCAGCAGCCAAATGGGGGCGGGGGATAACACTGAAGCTTTCTTT
TRBJ1-1 | . | . | TRBV28 | CASRVTVNTEAFF | TGTGCCAGCAGGGTGACAGTGAACACTGAAGCTTTCTTT
TRBJ2-7 | . | few | TRBV7-9 | CASRLSVRDEQYF | TGTGCCAGCAGGCTGAGCGTTAGAGACGAGCAGTACTTC
TRBJ1-2 | . | . | TRBV5-1 | CASSLDAGSNYGYTF | TGCGCCAGCAGCTTGGACGCAGGGTCTAACTATGGCTACACCTTC
TRBJ2-3 | TRBD2 | . | TRBV24-1 | CATSNGRETYTDTQYF | TGTGCCACCAGTAATGGGAGGGAGACTTACACAGATACGCAGTATTTT
TRBJ2-3 | . | . | TRBV5-4 | CASRKLAFRDTQYF | TGTGCCAGCAGAAAGCTAGCATTCCGGGATACGCAGTATTTT
TRBJ1-3 | TRBD1 | . | TRBV18 | CASSPGTAGSTIYF | TGTGCCAGCTCACCAGGGACAGCTGGAAGCACCATATATTTT
TRBJ1-1 | . | . | TRBV5-4 | CASSPGGGRNTEAFF | TGTGCCAGCAGCCCGGGGGGCGGGCGGAACACTGAAGCTTTCTTT
TRBJ1-1 | TRBD1 | . | TRBV28 | CASSPLQGAGEAFF | TGTGCCAGCAGTCCTCTACAGGGGGCGGGTGAAGCTTTCTTT
TRBJ1-5 | TRBD1 | . | TRBV7-2 | CASSLSQGVQPQHF | TGTGCCAGCAGCCTCTCACAGGGGGTTCAGCCCCAGCATTTT
TRBJ1-1 | TRBD1 | . | TRBV29-1 | CSALQGTTEAFF | TGCAGCGCATTACAGGGGACCACTGAAGCTTTCTTT
TRBJ1-2 | . | few | TRBV30 | CAWSRDRGYGYTF | TGTGCCTGGAGTCGAGACCGGGGGTATGGCTACACCTTC
TRBJ2-5 | . | . | TRBV9 | CASSAGPLRETQYF | TGTGCCAGCAGCGCTGGCCCTTTACGAGAGACCCAGTACTTC